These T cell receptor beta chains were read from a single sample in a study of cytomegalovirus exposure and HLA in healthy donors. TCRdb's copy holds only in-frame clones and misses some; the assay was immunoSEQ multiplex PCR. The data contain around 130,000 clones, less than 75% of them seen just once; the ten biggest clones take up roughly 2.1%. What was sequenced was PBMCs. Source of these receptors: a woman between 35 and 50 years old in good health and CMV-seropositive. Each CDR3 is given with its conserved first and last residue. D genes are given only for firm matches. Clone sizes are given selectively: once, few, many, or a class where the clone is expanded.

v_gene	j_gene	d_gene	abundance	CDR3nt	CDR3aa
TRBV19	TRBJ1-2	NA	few	TGTGCCAGTAGTAACCCCTCGGGGGCTAACTATGGCTACACCTTC	CASSNPSGANYGYTF
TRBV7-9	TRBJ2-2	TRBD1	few	TGTGCCAGCAGCTTACCCCGGACAGGGGTTGGCACCGGGGAGCTGTTTTTT	CASSLPRTGVGTGELFF
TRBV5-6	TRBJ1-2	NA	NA	TGTGCCAGCAGCTTGGGAGGGGCGGGAGGAGGTGGGAATTATGGCTACACCTTC	CASSLGGAGGGGNYGYTF
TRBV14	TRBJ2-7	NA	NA	TGTGCCAGCAGCCCCCTCGGGAGCTCCTACGAGCAGTACTTC	CASSPLGSSYEQYF
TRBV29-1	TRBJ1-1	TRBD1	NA	TGCAGCGTTGAATCGACAGGGTATGGCACTGAAGCTTTCTTT	CSVESTGYGTEAFF
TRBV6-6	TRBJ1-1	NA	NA	TGTGCCAGCAAGGAGTTACAGAACACTGAAGCTTTCTTT	CASKELQNTEAFF
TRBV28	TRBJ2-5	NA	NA	TGTGCCAGCAGTGTGGTCAGGGAAGAGACCCAGTACTTC	CASSVVREETQYF
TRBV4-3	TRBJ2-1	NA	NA	TGCGCCAGCAGCCAAGAGGCAGGGGGGTCCTACAATGAGCAGTTCTTC	CASSQEAGGSYNEQFF
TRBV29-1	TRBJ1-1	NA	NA	TGCAGCGTTTTACCGGGATACACTGAAGCTTTCTTT	CSVLPGYTEAFF
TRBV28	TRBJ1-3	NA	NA	TGTGCCAGCAGTTCCCCCGGGTCGAGACTCCCTGGAAACACCATATATTTT	CASSSPGSRLPGNTIYF
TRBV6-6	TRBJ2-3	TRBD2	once	TGTGCCAGCATGGTAGCGGGAGACACAGATACGCAGTATTTT	CASMVAGDTDTQYF
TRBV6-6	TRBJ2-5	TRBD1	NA	TGTGCCAGCAGCCCAAGAGGGGGCGCCGAGACCCAGTACTTC	CASSPRGGAETQYF
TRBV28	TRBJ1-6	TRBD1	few	TGTGCCAGCAGTCGGACAGGGACCAATTCACCCCTCCACTTT	CASSRTGTNSPLHF
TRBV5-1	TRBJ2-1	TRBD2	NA	TGCGCCAGCAAAGAGACTAGCTTCGGGGATGAGCAGTTCTTC	CASKETSFGDEQFF
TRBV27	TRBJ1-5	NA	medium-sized	TGTGCCAGCAGTTTAGGGGCCTATAGCAATCAGCCCCAGCATTTT	CASSLGAYSNQPQHF
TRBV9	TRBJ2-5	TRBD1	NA	TGTGCCAGCAGCGTAGCCCACAGGGGCGATTCGGAGACCCAGTACTTC	CASSVAHRGDSETQYF
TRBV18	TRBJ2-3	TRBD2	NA	TGTGCCAGCTCACCACAGGAAGCGGGGCGGAGCACAGATACGCAGTATTTT	CASSPQEAGRSTDTQYF
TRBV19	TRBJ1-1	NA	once	TGTGCCAGTAGTATCCAAGCAGTCAGGCGCGTGAACACTGAAGCTTTCTTT	CASSIQAVRRVNTEAFF
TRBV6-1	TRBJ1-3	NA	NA	TGTGCCAGCAGTGTTAGTCGAAACACCATATATTTT	CASSVSRNTIYF
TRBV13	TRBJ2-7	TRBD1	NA	TGTGCCAGCAGCTTAGGCGGGACAGGGGTTAGAGAGCAGTACTTC	CASSLGGTGVREQYF
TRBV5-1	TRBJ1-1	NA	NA	TGCGCCAGCAGCTTGGCCGGAGCTGACCTTGAAGCTTTCTTT	CASSLAGADLEAFF
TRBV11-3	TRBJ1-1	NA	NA	TGTGCCAGCAGCCAGGACAGTAGAAACACTGAAGCTTTCTTT	CASSQDSRNTEAFF
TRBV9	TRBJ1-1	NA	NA	TGTGCCAGCAGCCAAACAGGGAACACTGAAGCTTTCTTT	CASSQTGNTEAFF
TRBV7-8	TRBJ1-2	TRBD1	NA	TGTGCCAGCAGCCTACAGGGGAGCTATGGCTACACCTTC	CASSLQGSYGYTF
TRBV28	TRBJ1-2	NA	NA	TGTGCCAGCAGTCCCGCTGGAGTAAGAGGCTACACCTTC	CASSPAGVRGYTF
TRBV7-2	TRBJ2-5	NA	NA	TGTGCCAGCAGCTTAGCTGGGACTGCCGGAGAGACCCAGTACTTC	CASSLAGTAGETQYF
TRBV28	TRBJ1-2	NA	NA	TGTGCCAGCAGTACCCTCGTAGGGGTATATGGCTACACCTTC	CASSTLVGVYGYTF
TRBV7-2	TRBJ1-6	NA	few	TGTGCCAGCAGCTCGGGGGGCCCCCTCCACTTT	CASSSGGPLHF
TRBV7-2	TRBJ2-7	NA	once	TGTGCCAGCAGCACCTCGAGTGAGAGCCCCTACGAGCAGTACTTC	CASSTSSESPYEQYF
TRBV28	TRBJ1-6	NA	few	TGTGCCAGCAGTTTATCACAGTATAATTCACCCCTCCACTTT	CASSLSQYNSPLHF
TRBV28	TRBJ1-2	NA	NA	TGTGCCAGCAGCTTCTTACTTAGGGGAGGTGGTGGCTACACCTTC	CASSFLLRGGGGYTF
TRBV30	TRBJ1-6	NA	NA	TGTGCCTGGAGTGTTGCGAGTCAGGGCCCTCGGGCCCTCCACTTT	CAWSVASQGPRALHF
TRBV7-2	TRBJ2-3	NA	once	TGTGCCAGCAGCTTAGCGCCCCACCTCTACTCGTTCACAGATACGCAGTATTTT	CASSLAPHLYSFTDTQYF
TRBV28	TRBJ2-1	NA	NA	TGTGCCAGCAGTTTGCTGGGGGGACTTCACAATGAGCAGTTCTTC	CASSLLGGLHNEQFF
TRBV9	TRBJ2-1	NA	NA	TGTGCCAGCAGCGTAAGGGGGTTCGATGAGCAGTTCTTC	CASSVRGFDEQFF
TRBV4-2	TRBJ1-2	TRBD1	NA	TGTGCCAGCCCTTCCTCCGGGACAGGGAGAACTAACTATGGCTACACCTTC	CASPSSGTGRTNYGYTF